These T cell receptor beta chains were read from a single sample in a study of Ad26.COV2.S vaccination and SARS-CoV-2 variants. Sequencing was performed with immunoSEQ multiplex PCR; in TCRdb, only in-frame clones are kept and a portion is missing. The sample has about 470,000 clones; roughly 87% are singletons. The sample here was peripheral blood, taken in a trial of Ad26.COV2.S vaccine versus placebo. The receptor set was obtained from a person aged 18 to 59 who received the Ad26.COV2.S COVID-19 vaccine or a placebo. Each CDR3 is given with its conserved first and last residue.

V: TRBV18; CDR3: CASSSTGTGELFF
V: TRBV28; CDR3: CASSFQSALNF
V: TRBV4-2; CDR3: CASSQTRGGINTGELFF
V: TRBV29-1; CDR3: CSVESGGGYEQYF
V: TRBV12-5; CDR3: CASGAGLAGGFQYF
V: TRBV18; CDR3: CASSPARTDTQYF
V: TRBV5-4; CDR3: CASSLAVRATEAFF
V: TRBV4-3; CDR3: CASSGRGARGTQYF
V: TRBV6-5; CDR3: CASSYLGSYEQYF
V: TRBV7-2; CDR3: CASSRGDGGGYEQYF
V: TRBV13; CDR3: CASSLLLTGELFF
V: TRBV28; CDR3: CASRPFGNYGYTF
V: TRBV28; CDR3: CASSPMRGPGVGQPQHF
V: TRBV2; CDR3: CASTPSWGQRVRETQYF
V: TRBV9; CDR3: CASSVEGQGAGEQFF
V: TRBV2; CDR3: CASGDGPYNEQFF
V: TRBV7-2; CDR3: CASSFPSPGATGELFF